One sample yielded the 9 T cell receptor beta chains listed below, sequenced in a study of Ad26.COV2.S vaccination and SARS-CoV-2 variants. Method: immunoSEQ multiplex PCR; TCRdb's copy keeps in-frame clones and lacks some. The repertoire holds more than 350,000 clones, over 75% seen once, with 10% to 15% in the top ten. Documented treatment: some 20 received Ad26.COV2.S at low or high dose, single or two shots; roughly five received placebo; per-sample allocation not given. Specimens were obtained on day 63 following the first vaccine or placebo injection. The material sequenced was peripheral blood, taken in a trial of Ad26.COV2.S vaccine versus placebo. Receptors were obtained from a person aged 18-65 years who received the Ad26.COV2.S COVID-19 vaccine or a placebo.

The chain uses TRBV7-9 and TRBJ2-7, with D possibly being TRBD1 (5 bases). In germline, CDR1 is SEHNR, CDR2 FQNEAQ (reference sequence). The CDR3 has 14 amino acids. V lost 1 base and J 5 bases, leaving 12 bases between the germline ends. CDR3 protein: CASSLGGRGDEQYF. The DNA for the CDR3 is TGTGCCAGCAGCTTAGGGGGTAGGGGCGACGAGCAGTACTTC.

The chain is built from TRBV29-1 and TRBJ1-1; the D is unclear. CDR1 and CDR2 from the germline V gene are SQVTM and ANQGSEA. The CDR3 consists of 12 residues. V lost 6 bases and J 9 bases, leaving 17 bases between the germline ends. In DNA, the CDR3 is TGCAGCGTGTTTTCAGTAGGTCCTCAAGCTTTCTTT. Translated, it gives CSVFSVGPQAFF.

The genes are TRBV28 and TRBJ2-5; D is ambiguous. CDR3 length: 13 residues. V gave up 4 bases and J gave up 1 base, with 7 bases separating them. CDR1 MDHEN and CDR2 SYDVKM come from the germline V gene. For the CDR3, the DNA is TGTGCCAGCAGTTCTCCTCCCCAAGAGACCCAGTACTTC. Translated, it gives CASSSPPQETQYF.

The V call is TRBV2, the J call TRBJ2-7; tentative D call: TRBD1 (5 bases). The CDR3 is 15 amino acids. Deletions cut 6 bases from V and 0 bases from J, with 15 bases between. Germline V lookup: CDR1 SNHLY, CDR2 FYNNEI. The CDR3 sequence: CASSEYPDSSYEQYF. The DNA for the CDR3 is TGTGCCAGCAGCGAATACCCCGACAGCTCCTACGAGCAGTACTTC.

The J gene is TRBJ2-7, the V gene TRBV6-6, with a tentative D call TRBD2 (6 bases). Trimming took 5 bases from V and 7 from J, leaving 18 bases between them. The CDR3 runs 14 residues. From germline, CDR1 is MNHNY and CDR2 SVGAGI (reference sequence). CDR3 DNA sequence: TGTGCCAGCAGTGATAGCGGAACCACGAGAGAGCAGTACTTC. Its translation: CASSDSGTTREQYF.

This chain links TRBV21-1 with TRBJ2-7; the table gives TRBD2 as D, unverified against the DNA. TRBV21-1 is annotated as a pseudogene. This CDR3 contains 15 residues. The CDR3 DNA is TGTGCCAGCACCTTACCTGGACGGGAAAAATACGAGCAGTACTTC. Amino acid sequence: CASTLPGREKYEQYF.

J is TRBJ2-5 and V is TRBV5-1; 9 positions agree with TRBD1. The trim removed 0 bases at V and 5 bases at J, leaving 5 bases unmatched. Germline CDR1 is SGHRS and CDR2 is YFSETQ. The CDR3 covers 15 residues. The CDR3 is CASSLGTGAGETQYF. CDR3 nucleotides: TGCGCCAGCAGCTTGGGGACAGGGGCCGGGGAGACCCAGTACTTC.

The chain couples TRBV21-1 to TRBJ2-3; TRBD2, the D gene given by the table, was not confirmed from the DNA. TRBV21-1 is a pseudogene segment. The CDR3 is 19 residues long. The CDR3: CASSTRILLVRRRPGTQYF. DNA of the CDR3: TGTGCCAGCAGCACTAGAATCCTCCTTGTACGCAGGAGGCCAGGTACGCAGTATTTT.

CDR3 amino acids: CASSTLAGGADTQYF. CDR3 DNA sequence: TGTGCCAGCAGCACCCTAGCGGGAGGGGCAGATACGCAGTATTTT. This chain connects TRBV7-6 to TRBJ2-3; TRBD2 aligns across 12 bases. This CDR3 is 15 amino acids long. J lost 4 bases, V lost 5 bases, and 4 bases had no gene match. CDR1 and CDR2 from the germline V gene are SGHVS and FNYEAQ.